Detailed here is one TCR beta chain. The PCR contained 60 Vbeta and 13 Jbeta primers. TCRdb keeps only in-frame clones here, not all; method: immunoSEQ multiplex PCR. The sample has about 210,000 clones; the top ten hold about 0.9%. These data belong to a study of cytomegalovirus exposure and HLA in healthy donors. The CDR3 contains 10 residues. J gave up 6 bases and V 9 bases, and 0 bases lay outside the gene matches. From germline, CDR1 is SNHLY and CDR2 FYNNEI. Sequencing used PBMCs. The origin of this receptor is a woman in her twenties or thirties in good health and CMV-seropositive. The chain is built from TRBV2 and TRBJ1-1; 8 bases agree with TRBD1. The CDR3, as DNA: TGTGCCAGGACAGGGGCTGAAGCTTTCTTT. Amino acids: CARTGAEAFF.